One TCR beta chain is described in this entry. Documented time point: neoterminal ileum biopsy at postoperative endoscopy, about 6 months after surgery. This record belongs to a study of T cell repertoires in ileal Crohn's disease. Sequencing used immunoSEQ multiplex PCR; TCRdb keeps in-frame clones, though not all of them. Altogether some 12,000 clones are present, under 85% being singletons, with the ten largest covering about an eighth. Germline V gene sequence: CDR1 ENHRY, CDR2 SYGVKD. V dropped 2 bases and J dropped 3; count of bases not matched to a gene: 6. The CDR3 runs 15 residues. The chain recombines TRBV10-3 with TRBJ1-1; TRBD1 aligns across 7 bases. This receptor was taken from an adult with Crohn's disease. Sequenced input: ileal tissue. This CDR3 is CAISETPGGYTEAFF. CDR3 nucleotide sequence: TGTGCCATCAGTGAGACCCCAGGGGGGTACACTGAAGCTTTCTTT.